The present TCR beta chain was sequenced within a study of T-cell reconstitution after alpha-beta-depleted transplantation in children. The table lists this clonotype with a few counts. CDR3 size: 14 residues. In germline, CDR1 is SQVTM, CDR2 ANQGSEA. V dropped 8 bases and J dropped 4; count of bases not matched to a gene: 13. Unique molecular identifiers were incorporated during preparation of the TCRbeta library. MiXCR, applied by TCRdb to the PCR reads, yields one record per CDR3 protein. The data show about 610,000 distinct CDR3 sequences, over 9.5% seen once. The sample was PBMCs from the stem cell graft donor, taken from the stem cell graft. The sequence came from a human donor who donated a stem cell graft to a child with acute myeloid leukemia. This sequence joins TRBV29-1 and TRBJ2-5, with 7 bases that match TRBD1. The CDR3 nucleotides are TGCAGCACGAGAACGAATACAGGGGTAGAGACCCAGTACTTC. Its translation: CSTRTNTGVETQYF.